One and the same sample provided the 12 T cell receptor beta chains below, sequenced in a study of blood T cell repertoires in COVID-19. Using immunoSEQ multiplex PCR, the repertoire was profiled, and TCRdb retains in-frame clones only, with some absent. Of 70,000 to 100,000 clones listed, 90% were seen once; the top ten hold more than 3.5%. The sample comprised peripheral blood. These receptor sequences come from a woman aged 80 or over with active or convalescent COVID-19.

The CDR3 protein is CASSLDRARNTEAFF. As DNA, the CDR3 is TGTGCCAGCAGCCTGGACAGGGCGCGGAACACTGAAGCTTTCTTT. The gene calls are TRBV7-2 and TRBJ1-1; 8 nucleotides agree with TRBD1. Germline V gene lookup returns CDR1 SGHTA and CDR2 FQGNSA. The CDR3 has 15 residues. V dropped 5 bases and J dropped 1; count of bases not matched to a gene: 6.

This chain connects TRBV6-2 or TRBV6-3 to TRBJ2-1; D is unclear. The CDR3 loop spans 16 amino acids. The V gene lost 0 bases and the J gene lost 0 bases, with 9 bases spanning the gap. Germline-derived CDR1 and CDR2 are MNHEY and SVGEGT. The CDR3 loop reads CASSYSPRSSYNEQFF. The DNA for the CDR3 is TGTGCCAGCAGTTACTCCCCGAGGAGCTCCTACAATGAGCAGTTCTTC.

The rearrangement uses TRBV29-1 and TRBJ1-4; 8 positions agree with TRBD1. This CDR3 region has 14 residues. From germline, CDR1 is SQVTM and CDR2 ANQGSEA. The trim removed 5 bases at V and 8 bases at J, leaving 10 bases unmatched. The CDR3 reads CSVRTGGIGEKLFF. DNA of the CDR3: TGCAGCGTTCGTACAGGGGGAATAGGGGAAAAACTGTTTTTT. Filled out from reference TRBV29-1 and TRBJ1-4, the complete variable domain reads SAVISQKPSRDICQRGTSLTIQCQVDSQVTMMFWYRQQPGQSLTLIATANQGSEATYESGFVIDKFPISRPNLTFSTLTVSNMSPEDSSIYLCSVRTGGIGEKLFFGSGTQLSVL.

The CDR3 spells CASSVASQLGHGYTF. CDR3 DNA sequence: TGTGCCAGCAGCGTAGCCTCCCAGTTGGGCCATGGCTACACCTTC. The chain has TRBV9 and TRBJ1-2; D is unclear. V gave up 0 bases and J gave up 6 bases, with 15 bases separating them. This CDR3 has 15 amino acids. The germline CDR1 and CDR2 sequences are SGDLS and YYNGEE.

V usage is TRBV9 and J usage is TRBJ2-5; TRBD2 matches 9 bases. V was pared by 0 bases and J by 5 bases, with 8 bases of the junction left unmatched. Per germline, CDR1 SGDLS and CDR2 YYNGEE. The CDR3 covers 16 residues. The CDR3 DNA sequence: TGTGCCAGCAGCGTAGTTGGTAGCGGGAGAGGGGAGACCCAGTACTTC. Its translation: CASSVVGSGRGETQYF.

The chain is built from TRBV19 and TRBJ2-3, with D maybe TRBD1 (5 bases). This CDR3 has 14 residues. V gave up 1 base and J gave up 8 bases, with 13 bases separating them. Looked up from germline, CDR1 is LNHDA and CDR2 is SQIVND (reference sequence). CDR3 coding DNA: TGTGCCAGTAGTATAGTCAGGGCCCAGGGTACGCAGTATTTT. Translation gives CASSIVRAQGTQYF.

The chain employs TRBV7-9 and TRBJ1-2; tentative D call: TRBD1 (6 bases). V lost 6 bases to trimming and J lost 3 bases, with 23 bases between them. Germline loops: CDR1 SEHNR, CDR2 FQNEAQ (reference sequence). The CDR3 loop spans 17 amino acids. Here the CDR3 DNA reads TGTGCCAGCAGACCTCCCTCAGGGGAATGGGGGTACTATGGCTACACCTTC. This encodes CASRPPSGEWGYYGYTF.

This chain uses TRBV6-2 or TRBV6-3 with TRBJ2-7; 15 bases align to TRBD2. Germline CDR1 and CDR2: MNHEY and SVGEGT. With V trimmed by 2 bases and J by 7 bases, 6 bases remained unmatched. The CDR3 totals 16 residues. The CDR3 here is CASSYGLAGGPGEQYF. DNA for the CDR3: TGTGCCAGCAGTTACGGACTAGCGGGAGGGCCGGGGGAGCAGTACTTC.

CDR3 sequence (DNA): TGTGCCCGCTACAGGGACCCCCATTATGGCTACACCTTC. This translates into CARYRDPHYGYTF. The chain is built from TRBV30 and TRBJ1-2; maybe TRBD1 (6 bases). The germline CDR1 and CDR2 sequences are GTSNPN and SVGIG (reference sequence). The CDR3 loop spans 13 amino acids. V lost 8 bases, J lost 5 bases, and 18 bases lay in between. Variable domain in full (rest from reference TRBV30 and TRBJ1-2): SQTIHQWPATLVQPVGSPLSLECTVEGTSNPNLYWYRQAAGRGLQLLFYSVGIGQISSEVPQNLSASRPQDRQFILSSKKLLLSDSGFYLCARYRDPHYGYTFGSGTRLTVV.

This chain links TRBV29-1 with TRBJ1-2, with D unclear. V dropped 0 bases and J dropped 4 bases, with 6 bases sitting between them. This CDR3 has 12 amino acids. The germline gives CDR1 SQVTM, CDR2 ANQGSEA. The CDR3 spells CSVEDASYGYTF. The CDR3 nucleotides read TGCAGCGTTGAAGATGCGTCCTATGGCTACACCTTC.

The CDR3 loop is CASTPKSSYNEQFF. CDR3 nucleotides: TGTGCCAGCACACCGAAGAGCTCCTACAATGAGCAGTTCTTC. The rearrangement uses TRBV2 and TRBJ2-1; D uncertain. Germline CDR1 SNHLY, CDR2 FYNNEI. The V end was cut by 7 bases, the J end by 0 bases, with 10 bases between. CDR3 length: 14 residues.

The V and J genes are TRBV6-5 and TRBJ1-4, with D tentatively TRBD1 (5 bases). V was clipped by 6 bases and J by 4 bases, with 12 bases between them. CDR3 length equals 14 residues. CDR1 is MNHEY, CDR2 SVGAGI, per germline. The CDR3 DNA reads as TGTGCCAGCAGAATAGACAGATATAATGAAAAACTGTTTTTT. Translating gives CASRIDRYNEKLFF.